This record concerns one T cell receptor (beta chain) sequence. Libraries were prepared by immunoSEQ multiplex PCR; TCRdb keeps only in-frame clonotypes and omits some of them. The data contain about 3,500 clones, 78% of them singletons. The CDR3 is 16 amino acids. V was clipped by 3 bases and J by 2 bases; unmatched bases: 8. Germline-derived CDR1 and CDR2 are MNHNS and SASEGT. The data stem from a study of PD-1 blockade in mismatch repair-deficient tumors. This sample's time point: archival surgical resection tumor tissue. TCR sequencing covered a few patients who responded to pembrolizumab. The V gene is TRBV6-1, the J gene TRBJ1-1; 8 positions agree with TRBD1. This material consisted of primary tumor tissue, taken from a patient treated with pembrolizumab. The source is an adult with mismatch repair-deficient cancer. CDR3 bases: TGTGCCAGCAGTGAGCCGTACAGGGGGATAAACACTGAAGCTTTCTTT. This codes for CASSEPYRGINTEAFF.